The text below deals with one T cell receptor (beta chain). This entry comes from a study of CD8 T cells in Susac syndrome. It was with random hexamers that 0.5 to 1 ug RNA was reverse transcribed. The method of amplification for TCR beta CDR3 was immunoSEQ multiplex PCR, covering 54 Vbeta and 13 Jbeta. Each CDR3 protein is one row after TCRdb ran MiXCR on the immunoSEQ multiplex PCR reads. This sample yields approximately 100,000 distinct CDR3 sequences, of which around 90% are seen a single time; 0.11% to 0.15% belongs to the top ten. The CDR3 has 14 amino acids. Trimming pared 0 bases from V and 8 bases from J, leaving 13 bases between. CDR1 and CDR2 from the germline V gene are SGHTA and FQGNSA.

Sequenced input: CD4+ T cells from PBMCs. The receptor was isolated from a human donor in good health. The chain combines TRBV7-2 with TRBJ1-2; D possibly corresponds to TRBD1 (6 bases). The DNA for the CDR3 is TGTGCCAGCAGCTTAGCTCTTACAGGGCTAGGCTACACCTTC. It specifies CASSLALTGLGYTF.